Below, 8 T cell receptor beta chains from the same sample are listed, as sequenced in a study of blood T cell repertoires in COVID-19. Method: immunoSEQ multiplex PCR; TCRdb's copy keeps in-frame clones and lacks some. The data show under 300,000 clones, about 85% seen once. Sequencing input: PBMCs or T cells enriched from blood (not recorded which). The receptors here all came from a woman in her forties or fifties who had recovered from COVID-19.

This chain joins TRBV29-1 and TRBJ2-5, with 8 bases fitting TRBD1. V gave up 3 bases and J gave up 4 bases; unmatched junction bases: 10. The CDR3 has 15 amino acids. Germline values: CDR1 SQVTM, CDR2 ANQGSEA. This CDR3 reads CSVDLGQGWGETQYF. The DNA of the CDR3 is TGCAGCGTTGATTTAGGACAGGGTTGGGGAGAGACCCAGTACTTC. Drawing the rest from reference TRBV29-1 and TRBJ2-5, the complete variable domain is SAVISQKPSRDICQRGTSLTIQCQVDSQVTMMFWYRQQPGQSLTLIATANQGSEATYESGFVIDKFPISRPNLTFSTLTVSNMSPEDSSIYLCSVDLGQGWGETQYFGPGTRLLVL.

On this clone itself: The sample contains more than one DNA sequence encoding this CDR3. The rearrangement links TRBV30 to TRBJ2-2; D is possibly TRBD2 (5 bases). Trimming shortened V by 8 bases and J by 0 bases, and 10 bases separated the two germline ends. The germline V gene has CDR1 GTSNPN and CDR2 SVGIG (reference sequence). The CDR3 sequence is 13 residues long. Written as DNA, the CDR3 is TGTGCCATCCCGGGGTCGAACACCGGGGAGCTGTTTTTT. It is translated as CAIPGSNTGELFF.

V and J are TRBV29-1 and TRBJ2-2; no clear D gene. The ends were cut back, 5 bases at V and 3 bases at J, with 7 bases in the middle. The length of the CDR3 is 12 residues. CDR1 SQVTM and CDR2 ANQGSEA come from the germline V gene. CDR3 sequence (DNA): TGCAGCGTTCTTCGGGACACCGGGGAGCTGTTTTTT. Protein: CSVLRDTGELFF.

This clone was seen more than once but under ten times. This chain connects TRBV11-2 to TRBJ2-2; 8 positions agree with TRBD1. Germline V CDR1 and CDR2: SGHAT, FQNNGV. V shed 5 bases and J 0 bases; nucleotides not matched to a gene: 5. This CDR3 has 16 residues. The CDR3 region is CASSLGQGANTGELFF. Here the CDR3 DNA reads TGTGCCAGCAGCCTAGGACAGGGCGCGAACACCGGGGAGCTGTTTTTT.

This chain uses TRBV5-4 with TRBJ1-3; TRBD1 is a possible D gene (5 bases). The CDR3 loop spans 13 amino acids. The germline V gene encodes CDR1 SGHNT and CDR2 YYREEE (reference sequence). Trimming took 4 bases from V and 8 from J, leaving 13 bases between them. CDR3 coding DNA: TGTGCCAGCAGCGGGGGGTCGAGGGACACCATATATTTT. Amino acid sequence: CASSGGSRDTIYF.

The chain links TRBV27 to TRBJ1-2; possibly TRBD1 for D (6 bases). Germline CDR1 and CDR2: MNHEY and SMNVEV (reference sequence). V was shortened by 4 bases and J by 6 bases, with 18 bases between the two germline ends. The CDR3 runs 15 residues. The CDR3 loop is CASSSPLGAPDGYTF. CDR3 bases: TGTGCCAGCAGTTCACCCCTGGGGGCCCCGGATGGCTACACCTTC.

In its sample, this clone was seen once. CDR3 nucleotides: TGTGCCACCAGCAGAGAACCGCCCGGGTCGCGGGCCTCCGGGGAGCTGTTTTTT. Protein: CATSREPPGSRASGELFF. The chain couples TRBV15 to TRBJ2-2; the D gene is possibly TRBD2 (5 bases). The V end lost 0 bases, the J end lost 6 bases, and 20 bases lay between the germline ends. The length of the CDR3 is 18 residues. CDR1 and CDR2 from the germline V gene are LNHNV and YYDKDF (reference sequence).

This chain joins TRBV15 and TRBJ1-3; the D gene is possibly TRBD1 (6 bases). V was pared by 5 bases and J by 4 bases, with 9 bases between. The CDR3 consists of 13 residues. Per germline, CDR1 LNHNV and CDR2 YYDKDF (reference sequence). CDR3 residues: CATSGDRGNTIYF. The CDR3 DNA reads as TGTGCCACCAGCGGTGACAGGGGAAACACCATATATTTT. The entire variable domain, with the rest obtained from reference TRBV15 and TRBJ1-3, is as follows: DAMVIQNPRYQVTQFGKPVTLSCSQTLNHNVMYWYQQKSSQAPKLLFHYYDKDFNNEADTPDNFQSRRPNTSFCFLDIRSPGLGDTAMYLCATSGDRGNTIYFGEGSWLTVV.